This passage covers 21 T cell receptor beta chains from one sample sequenced in a study of shared clonotypes between healthy human individuals. Sequencing used immunoSEQ multiplex PCR; TCRdb keeps in-frame clones, though not all of them. The table records millions of clones, around 96% of them present only once. Naive CD8 cells were CD45RO-negative, positively selected for CCR7, excluding terminally differentiated effector memory CD45RA+ cells. The sample comprised naive CD8+ T cells sorted from blood. The source is a man younger than 35 in good health.

The rearrangement links TRBV7-9 to TRBJ1-2; D is possibly TRBD1 (5 bases). CDR3 length: 17 amino acids. The V end was cut by 2 bases, the J end by 6 bases, with 22 bases between. Germline V gene data show CDR1 as SEHNR and CDR2 as FQNEAQ (reference sequence). The CDR3 loop reads CASSLYYGLGAQDGYTF. The CDR3 DNA reads as TGTGCCAGCAGCTTATATTATGGCCTTGGGGCGCAGGATGGCTACACCTTC.

V usage is TRBV4-3 and J usage is TRBJ2-1; 10 positions agree with TRBD2. Trimming took 4 bases from V and 7 from J; bases not matched to a gene: 7. Germline CDR1 reads LGHNA; CDR2 reads YSLEER. CDR3 length: 15 amino acids. The CDR3 DNA is TGCGCCAGCAGCCCCGAGCGGGAGGGCGGAAATGAGCAGTTCTTC. Protein product: CASSPEREGGNEQFF.

V usage is TRBV7-6 and J usage is TRBJ1-4, with 9 bases aligning to TRBD1. Germline assignment: CDR1 SGHVS and CDR2 FNYEAQ. The CDR3 loop spans 16 amino acids. The ends lost 6 bases at V and 7 bases at J; junction bases unmatched: 12. The CDR3: CASRPNRDRVSEKLFF. CDR3 nucleotides: TGTGCCAGCAGACCAAACCGGGACAGGGTTAGTGAAAAACTGTTTTTT.

The rearrangement joins TRBV5-6 to TRBJ2-1; 13 bases map to TRBD2. Trimming removed 4 bases from V and 6 bases from J; junction bases left unmatched: 7. The CDR3 is 16 residues long. Germline CDR1 reads SGHDT; CDR2 reads YYEEEE. CDR3: CASSGGLAGRINEQFF. The DNA of the CDR3 is TGTGCCAGCAGCGGGGGACTAGCGGGAAGGATCAATGAGCAGTTCTTC.

The V call is TRBV2, the J call TRBJ2-5; maybe TRBD2 (6 bases). This CDR3 comprises 14 residues. The germline V gene encodes CDR1 SNHLY and CDR2 FYNNEI. Trimming took 8 bases from V and 3 from J, leaving 16 bases between them. CDR3 amino acids: CASGGTWGEETQYF. The CDR3 coding sequence is TGTGCCAGCGGGGGAACCTGGGGGGAAGAGACCCAGTACTTC.

This clone was observed once. V is TRBV9 and J is TRBJ1-1; D is possibly TRBD1 (6 bases). V shed 7 bases and J shed 3 bases, with 10 bases lying between them. This CDR3 region has 12 residues. The germline V gene encodes CDR1 SGDLS and CDR2 YYNGEE. Here the CDR3 reads CASQGYDTEAFF. The CDR3 region has the DNA TGTGCCAGCCAGGGGTACGACACTGAAGCTTTCTTT.

The gene calls are TRBV7-9 and TRBJ1-2, with 8 bases lining up with TRBD1. J lost 2 bases, V lost 4 bases, and 9 bases had no gene match. This CDR3 is built from 16 residues. Germline loops: CDR1 SEHNR, CDR2 FQNEAQ (reference sequence). The CDR3 DNA follows: TGTGCCAGCAGCTCGTCCGGGACAGGAGGGAACTATGGCTACACCTTC. It specifies CASSSSGTGGNYGYTF.

As concerns this clone: The junction does not match germline at one end; this may be a read error. This sample also contains other DNA sequences that code for the same CDR3. The gene calls are TRBV6-5 and TRBJ1-1; D unclear. Germline CDR1 MNHEY, CDR2 SVGAGI. The CDR3 contains 13 residues. CDR3 in DNA: TGTGCCAGCAGTTACAACGGATTCACTGAAGCTTTCTTC. Translation gives CASSYNGFTEAFF.

V gene TRBV6-4 combines with J gene TRBJ1-4; D possibly corresponds to TRBD1 (6 bases). Trimming left V 5 bases short and J 6 bases short, with 13 bases between. Germline V gene sequence: CDR1 MRHNA, CDR2 SNTAGT. The CDR3 has 14 residues. In DNA, the CDR3 is TGTGCCAGCAGTAGACAGGTTAAGCATGAAAAACTGTTTTTT. Translation: CASSRQVKHEKLFF.

This chain connects TRBV4-3 to TRBJ2-3; maybe TRBD1 (5 bases). CDR1 is LGHNA and CDR2 is YSLEER in the germline V gene. Trimming took 0 bases from V and 6 from J, leaving 13 bases between them. The CDR3 loop spans 15 amino acids. The DNA of the CDR3 is TGCGCCAGCAGCCAAGATCTGGGGCTCGGGGATACGCAGTATTTT. Translation: CASSQDLGLGDTQYF.

The chain links TRBV4-3 to TRBJ2-2; TRBD1 matches 12 bases. CDR3 length: 18 residues. The germline V gene has CDR1 LGHNA and CDR2 YSLEER. V was clipped by 4 bases and J by 3 bases; unmatched bases: 9. The CDR3 region is CASSPEGGQGAHTGELFF. CDR3 in DNA: TGCGCCAGCAGCCCCGAGGGGGGACAGGGGGCGCACACCGGGGAGCTGTTTTTT.

The rearrangement links TRBV27 to TRBJ1-2; 7 nucleotides match TRBD1. V was pared by 3 bases and J by 4 bases, with 14 bases of the junction left unmatched. This CDR3 is built from 17 residues. Germline V lookup: CDR1 MNHEY, CDR2 SMNVEV (reference sequence). CDR3 amino acids: CASSLSLRTGTLYGYTF. DNA for the CDR3: TGTGCCAGCAGTTTGTCCCTCAGGACAGGAACGCTCTATGGCTACACCTTC.

The chain links TRBV9 to TRBJ2-2; 8 bases align to TRBD1. The CDR3 has 17 residues. The germline V gene has CDR1 SGDLS and CDR2 YYNGEE. V lost 0 bases to trimming and J lost 2 bases; unmatched junction nucleotides: 6. CDR3 bases: TGTGCCAGCAGCGTAGAAAGACAGGGGACCAACACCGGGGAGCTGTTTTTT. Translating it yields CASSVERQGTNTGELFF. The full variable domain, rest sourced from reference TRBV9 and TRBJ2-2, is DSGVTQTPKHLITATGQRVTLRCSPRSGDLSVYWYQQSLDQGLQFLIQYYNGEERAKGNILERFSAQQFPDLHSELNLSSLELGDSALYFCASSVERQGTNTGELFFGEGSRLTVL.

CDR3 bases: TGTGCCGGGACAACAGACTATGGCTACACCTTC. As protein: CAGTTDYGYTF. The gene calls are TRBV5-4 and TRBJ1-2; D possibly corresponds to TRBD1 (6 bases). Trimming removed 10 bases at V and 3 bases at J, with 10 bases between. The CDR3 covers 11 residues. Germline V lookup: CDR1 SGHNT, CDR2 YYREEE (reference sequence).

This sequence joins TRBV9 and TRBJ2-7; TRBD1 aligns across 10 bases. J lost 5 bases, V lost 4 bases, and 9 bases had no gene match. Germline V gives CDR1 SGDLS, CDR2 YYNGEE. This CDR3 is 15 amino acids long. The CDR3 here is CASSTAGTGAHEQYF. CDR3 DNA: TGTGCCAGCAGCACAGCCGGGACAGGGGCCCACGAGCAGTACTTC.

The chain links TRBV19 to TRBJ2-7, with unresolved D. The CDR3 runs 13 residues. The V end lost 0 bases, the J end lost 3 bases, and 6 bases lay between the germline ends. Germline loops: CDR1 LNHDA, CDR2 SQIVND (reference sequence). The CDR3 bases are TGTGCCAGTAGTATAGACGGAATCTACGAGCAGTACTTC. Its protein is CASSIDGIYEQYF.

The V gene is TRBV7-9, the J gene TRBJ2-7; TRBD2 matches at 9 bases. Trimming removed 0 bases from V and 4 bases from J; junction bases left unmatched: 7. The CDR3 consists of 16 residues. Germline V gives CDR1 SEHNR, CDR2 FQNEAQ (reference sequence). DNA for the CDR3: TGTGCCAGCAGCTTAGCGATTGCGGGAGGGGGGTACGAGCAGTACTTC. Translated: CASSLAIAGGGYEQYF.

The chain joins TRBV7-6 to TRBJ2-5, with D uncertain. Germline-derived CDR1 and CDR2 are SGHVS and FNYEAQ. This CDR3 contains 17 residues. Trimming stripped 5 bases from V and 0 bases from J, with 19 bases between. As DNA, the CDR3 is TGTGCCAGCAGCCGAAGGATGGTACAGTCGTACCAAGAGACCCAGTACTTC. Translating it yields CASSRRMVQSYQETQYF. Variable domain in full (rest from reference TRBV7-6 and TRBJ2-5): GAGVSQSPRYKVTKRGQDVALRCDPISGHVSLYWYRQALGQGPEFLTYFNYEAQQDKSGLPNDRFSAERPEGSISTLTIQRTEQRDSAMYRCASSRRMVQSYQETQYFGPGTRLLVL.

This chain joins TRBV11-2 and TRBJ2-7; 7 bases agree with TRBD2. Germline V CDR1 and CDR2: SGHAT, FQNNGV. J lost 0 bases, V lost 5 bases, and 7 bases had no gene match. The CDR3 is made up of 15 amino acids. CDR3 loop: CASSPRREISYEQYF. In DNA, the CDR3 is TGTGCCAGCAGCCCACGGCGGGAGATCTCCTACGAGCAGTACTTC. The entire variable domain, with the rest obtained from reference TRBV11-2 and TRBJ2-7, is as follows: EAGVAQSPRYKIIEKRQSVAFWCNPISGHATLYWYQQILGQGPKLLIQFQNNGVVDDSQLPKDRFSAERLKGVDSTLKIQPAKLEDSAVYLCASSPRREISYEQYFGPGTRLTVT.

About this clone: No conserved phenylalanine or tryptophan is present at the end of the CDR3, so a read error is the likely explanation. Because the CDR3's place on the DNA is in doubt, the DNA is left out and the CDR3 is given as listed by TCRdb. The CDR3 loop reads CASPILGFRVGI. This rearrangement joins TRBV9 to TRBJ2-7; the table's D call TRBD1 went unverified against the DNA. The CDR3 spans 12 residues, counting both ends. CDR1 is SGDLS and CDR2 is YYNGEE in the germline V gene.

This sequence joins TRBV5-4 and TRBJ1-1, with D possibly being TRBD1 (6 bases). V was pared by 4 bases and J by 2 bases, with 12 bases between. The germline V gene encodes CDR1 SGHNT and CDR2 YYREEE (reference sequence). The CDR3 has 14 residues. The CDR3 DNA sequence: TGTGCCAGCAGCGTTGGACAGCCAAACACTGAAGCTTTCTTT. It yields the protein CASSVGQPNTEAFF.